The 17 T cell receptor beta chains below were found in one sample sequenced in a study of shared clonotypes between healthy human individuals. Clones were sequenced by immunoSEQ multiplex PCR, and TCRdb holds only the in-frame ones, with some missing. In the table there are about 2.3 million clones, 80% to 95% of which are singletons. The sequenced material came from naive CD4+ T cells from PBMCs. As for subset: CD45RA+ positively selected. These receptors were collected from a man between 18 and 29 years old in good health. Some clones in this sample may be carry-over from other donors' samples.

The rearrangement joins TRBV30 to TRBJ2-6; TRBD1 aligns across 10 bases. With 0 bases clipped from V and 0 bases from J, the junction kept 5 bases outside the gene matches. Germline V gives CDR1 GTSNPN, CDR2 SVGIG (reference sequence). There are 18 residues in the CDR3. The CDR3 protein is CAWSVWGQGISGANVLTF. CDR3 coding DNA: TGTGCCTGGAGTGTATGGGGACAGGGGATCTCTGGGGCCAACGTCCTGACTTTC.

The CDR3 region is CASSLEPMTGNNQPQHF. CDR3 in DNA: TGTGCCAGCAGCTTAGAACCCATGACAGGGAACAATCAGCCCCAGCATTTT. The rearrangement joins TRBV7-2 to TRBJ1-5, with 7 bases identical to TRBD1. The trim removed 1 base at V and 3 bases at J, leaving 9 bases unmatched. CDR3 length equals 17 residues. Germline CDR1 SGHTA, CDR2 FQGNSA.

V is TRBV5-8 and J is TRBJ1-2, with 9 bases that match TRBD1. The junction had 10 bases not matched to a gene; V was cut back by 3 bases and J by 7 bases. The CDR3 spans 15 residues. Germline V gene data show CDR1 as SGHTS and CDR2 as YDEGEE. CDR3 DNA sequence: TGTGCCAGCAGCTGGGGAGACAGGGGGACTCTTGGCTACACCTTC. This gives the protein CASSWGDRGTLGYTF.

V usage is TRBV20-1 and J usage is TRBJ2-5; D is uncertain. CDR3 length: 11 residues. Germline V gene lookup returns CDR1 DFQATT and CDR2 SNEGSKA (reference sequence). The CDR3 nucleotides read TGCAGCAGCCAGGTGGTGGAGACCCAGTACTTC. Protein sequence: CSSQVVETQYF.

This clone was seen once. V is TRBV5-1 and J is TRBJ1-1, with D possibly being TRBD1 (5 bases). The CDR3 spans 13 residues. CDR1 is SGHRS and CDR2 is YFSETQ in the germline V gene. The germline V and J ends were trimmed by 0 bases and 7 bases, with 10 bases remaining between them. DNA for the CDR3: TGCGCCAGCAGCTTGGGGGACCGAGGTGAAGCTTTCTTT. Translated: CASSLGDRGEAFF. The variable domain in full, completed from reference TRBV5-1 and TRBJ1-1, reads KAGVTQTPRYLIKTRGQQVTLSCSPISGHRSVSWYQQTPGQGLQFLFEYFSETQRNKGNFPGRFSGRQFSNSRSEMNVSTLELGDSALYLCASSLGDRGEAFFGQGTRLTVV.

The chain carries TRBV6-6 and TRBJ1-5; a weak D match, TRBD1 (6 bases). CDR3 length equals 13 residues. The germline V gene has CDR1 MNHNY and CDR2 SVGAGI (reference sequence). Trimming took off 7 bases at V and 5 bases at J, with 12 bases between the two ends. The CDR3 DNA reads as TGTGCCAGCACGATTAGGGGGTATCAGCCCCAGCATTTT. Encoded protein: CASTIRGYQPQHF.

The chain carries TRBV6-4 and TRBJ2-1, with 11 positions matching TRBD2. The CDR3 contains 15 residues. CDR1 and CDR2 (germline): MRHNA, SNTAGT. V lost 6 bases, J lost 8 bases, and 9 bases stayed unmatched. The CDR3 loop reads CASSLLAGEAHEQFF. The CDR3 DNA follows: TGTGCCAGCAGCCTACTAGCGGGAGAGGCTCATGAGCAGTTCTTC.

On this clone itself: Other DNA variants within this sample encode the same CDR3. This rearrangement joins TRBV7-9 to TRBJ2-5; 7 nucleotides line up with TRBD1. This CDR3 is built from 15 residues. The V gene end was trimmed by 1 base and the J gene end by 5 bases; junction bases not matched to a gene: 7. Germline V gene data show CDR1 as SEHNR and CDR2 as FQNEAQ (reference sequence). The CDR3 bases are TGTGCCAGCAGCTTAGTGACAGGGTTAACGGAGACCCAGTACTTC. Amino acid sequence: CASSLVTGLTETQYF.

The chain recombines TRBV5-1 with TRBJ2-5; 7 bases fit TRBD2. CDR3 size: 14 residues. Germline lookup yields CDR1 SGHRS and CDR2 YFSETQ. V lost 4 bases, J lost 3 bases, and 6 bases stayed unmatched. CDR3 DNA sequence: TGCGCCAGCAGCGCGGGACTACCTAAAGAGACCCAGTACTTC. It yields the protein CASSAGLPKETQYF.

The chain has TRBV14 and TRBJ2-1; the D gene is possibly TRBD2 (5 bases). The CDR3 consists of 16 residues. Germline CDR1 is SGHDN and CDR2 is FVKESK. V was trimmed by 4 bases and J by 2 bases, leaving 15 bases between them. The CDR3 DNA reads as TGTGCCAGCAGCCTCCTTGGCGGGCCTACCTACAATGAGCAGTTCTTC. Its protein is CASSLLGGPTYNEQFF.

The chain has TRBV11-2 and TRBJ2-5; D gene unclear. Trimming stripped 0 bases from V and 5 bases from J, with 13 bases between. The CDR3 consists of 15 residues. CDR1 and CDR2 from the germline V gene are SGHAT and FQNNGV. CDR3 sequence reads: CASSLDGISVETQYF. CDR3 DNA sequence: TGTGCCAGCAGCTTAGACGGAATAAGTGTGGAGACCCAGTACTTC.

V gene TRBV27 combines with J gene TRBJ2-7; D possibly uses TRBD1 or TRBD2 (6 bases each). With 0 bases removed from V and 2 bases from J, the gap between germline ends came to 14 bases. This CDR3 has 16 amino acids. CDR1 and CDR2 (germline): MNHEY, SMNVEV (reference sequence). CDR3 nucleotides: TGTGCCAGCAGTTTATCGATTGGGGGGCTAACCTACGAGCAGTACTTC. Residues: CASSLSIGGLTYEQYF.

The chain joins TRBV6-5 to TRBJ2-7; 9 bases are a match to TRBD1. V dropped 6 bases and J dropped 1; count of bases not matched to a gene: 4. Germline V gene sequence: CDR1 MNHEY, CDR2 SVGAGI. The CDR3 has 14 residues. The CDR3 loop is CASRDGTGSYEQYF. The CDR3, as DNA: TGTGCCAGCAGGGACGGGACAGGGTCCTACGAGCAGTACTTC.

The chain is built from TRBV2 and TRBJ2-1; 9 bases match TRBD1. V trimming: 6 bases; J trimming: 6 bases; junction bases outside the gene matches: 9. The CDR3 spans 15 residues. The V gene's germline CDR1 is SNHLY and CDR2 FYNNEI. The CDR3 DNA follows: TGTGCCAGCAGGCCGGACAGGGGCGGTTTCAATGAGCAGTTCTTC. Translated, it gives CASRPDRGGFNEQFF.

The chain combines TRBV7-9 with TRBJ1-2, with D unresolved. The V end was cut by 2 bases, the J end by 4 bases, with 14 bases between. Germline V gene lookup returns CDR1 SEHNR and CDR2 FQNEAQ (reference sequence). The CDR3 is made up of 15 amino acids. Here the CDR3 DNA reads TGTGCCAGCAGCTTATCGACTCCTGGAGCCTATGGCTACACCTTC. It codes for CASSLSTPGAYGYTF.

The sample holds one count of this clone. The V call is TRBV27, the J call TRBJ1-1; TRBD1 might be the D (5 bases). The germline V gene has CDR1 MNHEY and CDR2 SMNVEV (reference sequence). The V end lost 6 bases, the J end lost 0 bases, and 14 bases lay between the germline ends. This CDR3 spans 15 amino acids. Here the CDR3 reads CASSSPATVNTEAFF. CDR3 nucleotides: TGTGCCAGCAGCTCGCCCGCGACAGTGAACACTGAAGCTTTCTTT.

This chain connects TRBV28 to TRBJ2-3; D gene uncertain. Between the trimmed V and J ends, which lost 7 bases and 0 bases, there was a span of 11 bases. CDR1 is MDHEN and CDR2 is SYDVKM in the germline V gene. CDR3 size: 14 residues. The CDR3: CASNPKGSTDTQYF. CDR3 nucleotide sequence: TGTGCCAGCAATCCTAAGGGTAGCACAGATACGCAGTATTTT.